The 12 T cell receptor beta chains reported below all come from one sample, sequenced in a study of blood T cells in healthy people across ages. With a J-beta primer mix and a sample-barcoded 5' primer, a second PCR ran about 6 to 11 cycles. TCRdb itself ran the 5' RACE reads through MiXCR, one entry per CDR3 protein. Of more than 1,000,000 distinct CDR3 sequences in the sample, roughly a quarter are singletons; the top ten hold around 0.75%. The same data also contributed to another study, on T cells of mothers and their children.

The sample consisted of blood. The origin of the receptors is a girl aged 2 to 9 in good health.

The chain carries TRBV9 and TRBJ2-5; D could derive from TRBD1 or TRBD2 (5 bases each). CDR1 is SGDLS and CDR2 is YYNGEE in the germline V gene. This CDR3 has 15 residues. V gave up 0 bases and J gave up 5 bases, with 14 bases separating them. CDR3: CASSVEGDRYETQYF. DNA of the CDR3: TGTGCCAGCAGCGTAGAAGGGGACCGATACGAGACCCAGTACTTC. The full variable domain, its missing parts supplied by reference TRBV9 and TRBJ2-5, is DSGVTQTPKHLITATGQRVTLRCSPRSGDLSVYWYQQSLDQGLQFLIQYYNGEERAKGNILERFSAQQFPDLHSELNLSSLELGDSALYFCASSVEGDRYETQYFGPGTRLLVL.

This clonotype was picked up a small number of times. The rearrangement uses TRBV18 and TRBJ2-6, with unresolved D. The germline V gene has CDR1 KGHSH and CDR2 LQKENI. V was cut by 3 bases and J by 3 bases, with 21 bases left in between. The CDR3 runs to 19 residues. The CDR3 protein is CASSPGQAGRVVGANVLTF. The CDR3 nucleotides are TGTGCCAGCTCACCTGGGCAGGCCGGGCGTGTAGTTGGGGCCAACGTCCTGACTTTC.

Here the CDR3 reads CSASAPGPPSYNEQFF. CDR3 bases: TGCAGTGCTAGTGCCCCGGGACCTCCTTCCTACAATGAGCAGTTCTTC. The V gene is TRBV20-1, the J gene TRBJ2-1; perhaps D is TRBD1 or TRBD2 (5 bases each). This CDR3 comprises 16 residues. The ends were cut back, 3 bases at V and 1 base at J, with 16 bases in the middle. The germline CDR1 and CDR2 sequences are DFQATT and SNEGSKA (reference sequence).

The V call is TRBV4-3, the J call TRBJ1-2; D might be TRBD1 (6 bases). CDR3 length: 14 residues. V was cut by 5 bases and J by 0 bases, with 10 bases left in between. Germline V gene lookup returns CDR1 LGHNA and CDR2 YSLEER. The CDR3 sequence: CASSGTPPNYGYTF. The CDR3 nucleotides are TGCGCCAGCAGCGGGACACCGCCTAACTATGGCTACACCTTC.

There are a few counts of this clonotype. This chain uses TRBV7-4 with TRBJ2-3; TRBD2 agrees at 9 bases. This CDR3 is built from 18 residues. The junction had 11 bases not matched to a gene; V was cut back by 2 bases and J by 2 bases. Germline CDR1 is SGHVT and CDR2 is SQSDAQ. In nucleotides, the CDR3 is TGTGCCAGCAGCTTAAGGAATGGACTAGCGCGAATCACAGATACGCAGTATTTT. This encodes CASSLRNGLARITDTQYF.

The table lists this clonotype with a few counts. The genes are TRBV9 and TRBJ1-6; 10 bases fit TRBD1. CDR1 is SGDLS and CDR2 is YYNGEE in the germline V gene. The V and J ends lost 3 bases and 9 bases, in that order; junction bases with no gene match: 9. The CDR3 has 16 residues. Here the CDR3 DNA reads TGTGCCAGCAGCGACAAACCGGGACAGGGGATTTCACCCCTCCACTTT. Amino acids: CASSDKPGQGISPLHF.

This clonotype has ten or more counts. The chain carries TRBV11-2 and TRBJ2-5, with D possibly TRBD2 on 6 matching bases. The J call may not be correct, given that the DNA end is closer to TRBJ2-7. Germline lookup yields CDR1 SGHAT and CDR2 FQNNGV. CDR3 length equals 13 residues. CDR3 amino acids: CASSHGTSYEQYF. The DNA of the CDR3 is TGTGCCAGCAGCCACGGGACTTCCTACGAGCAGTACTTC.

The chain has TRBV5-5 and TRBJ2-2, with D perhaps matching TRBD1 (5 bases). Deletions cut 0 bases from V and 4 bases from J, with 13 bases between. CDR1 is SGHKS, CDR2 YYEKEE, per germline (reference sequence). The CDR3 length is 16 residues. CDR3: CASSLAEGVGTGELFF. DNA of the CDR3: TGTGCCAGCAGCTTGGCCGAAGGGGTCGGCACCGGGGAGCTGTTTTTT.

There are a few counts of this clonotype. As DNA, the CDR3 is TGCAGTGCTAGAGATGGGGGGCTAGCGGGAGGGATTTACAATGAGCAGTTCTTC. It codes for CSARDGGLAGGIYNEQFF. The genes are TRBV20-1 and TRBJ2-5; 12 nucleotides agree with TRBD2. The J call is doubtful: the DNA matches TRBJ2-1 better. The length of the CDR3 is 18 residues. From germline, CDR1 is DFQATT and CDR2 SNEGSKA (reference sequence).

V is TRBV28 and J is TRBJ2-1; D gene unclear. The DNA matches TRBJ2-7 better at its end, which makes the J call doubtful. There are 13 residues in the CDR3. Germline CDR1 is MDHEN and CDR2 is SYDVKM. The CDR3 region is CASTLEGSYEQYF. Written as DNA, the CDR3 is TGTGCCAGCACCTTAGAAGGTTCTTACGAGCAGTACTTC.

Only a few counts were recorded for this clonotype. This rearrangement joins TRBV4-2 to TRBJ2-3; D is ambiguous. Trimming took 0 bases from V and 3 from J, leaving 10 bases between them. The CDR3 spans 15 residues. The V gene's germline CDR1 is LGHNA and CDR2 YNFKEQ. As DNA, the CDR3 is TGTGCCAGCAGCCAAGACATGTGGGGTACAGATACGCAGTATTTT. Encoded protein: CASSQDMWGTDTQYF.

In its sample, this clonotype was seen a few times. The chain joins TRBV4-3 to TRBJ1-2; no clear D. This CDR3 spans 15 amino acids. Trimming pared 0 bases from V and 4 bases from J, leaving 12 bases between. CDR1 LGHNA and CDR2 YSLEER come from the germline V gene. The CDR3 coding sequence is TGCGCCAGCAGCCAAGACGACGGGATCGGCTATGGCTACACCTTC. It is translated as CASSQDDGIGYGYTF.